Shown below are 8 T cell receptor beta chains from a single sample sequenced in a study of CD8 T cells in Susac syndrome (dated by TCRdb to between 2017 and 2020). Library preparation used the immunoSEQ multiplex PCR assay. RNA was extracted using the RNeasy kit, and roughly 0.5 to 1 ug of the RNA was reverse transcribed with random hexamers. In-frame beta chains were kept once TCRdb had trimmed the public reads at Q25 with fastp and called clones with MiXCR. Each CDR3 protein appears once, grouped with its most common genes and DNA. The sample table contains about 200,000 distinct CDR3 sequences; only one count was recorded for 92% of them. The top ten clones comprise roughly 0.13% of the sample. The source material was CD8+ T cells from PBMCs. All receptors come from a human donor with multiple sclerosis.

V gene TRBV5-1 combines with J gene TRBJ2-5; D is perhaps TRBD2 (5 bases). The CDR3 consists of 15 residues. In germline, CDR1 is SGHRS, CDR2 YFSETQ. Between the trimmed V and J ends, which lost 0 bases and 5 bases, there was a span of 14 bases. This chain's CDR3 is CASSLEGDLGETQYF. For the CDR3, the DNA is TGCGCCAGCAGCTTGGAGGGAGATCTGGGGGAGACCCAGTACTTC.

The gene calls are TRBV20-1 and TRBJ2-1; a possible D gene is TRBD1 (5 bases). The CDR3 contains 16 residues. In germline, CDR1 is DFQATT, CDR2 SNEGSKA (reference sequence). Deletions cut 0 bases from V and 6 bases from J, with 18 bases between. The CDR3 nucleotides are TGCAGTGCTAGAGATCAGGTTATGGGGCCTGTCAATGAGCAGTTCTTC. Translated, it gives CSARDQVMGPVNEQFF.

V is TRBV27 and J is TRBJ2-1; 7 bases map to TRBD1. CDR1 and CDR2 (germline): MNHEY, SMNVEV (reference sequence). CDR3 size: 16 residues. The trim removed 5 bases at V and 2 bases at J, leaving 9 bases unmatched. CDR3 in amino acids: CASSLAPTGPYNEQFF. CDR3 nucleotides: TGTGCCAGCAGTCTAGCCCCGACAGGGCCCTACAATGAGCAGTTCTTC.

This clonotype is a singleton in its sample. The DNA for the CDR3 is TGTGCCAGCAGCCAATACTTCTCCTACAATGAGCAGTTCTTC. Translated, it gives CASSQYFSYNEQFF. The chain recombines TRBV4-2 with TRBJ2-1; D gene unclear. Germline V lookup: CDR1 LGHNA, CDR2 YNFKEQ. This CDR3 spans 14 amino acids. The ends were cut back, 2 bases at V and 0 bases at J, with 5 bases in the middle.

The rearrangement joins TRBV12-3 or TRBV12-4 to TRBJ1-5; the match to TRBD1 covers 8 bases. The CDR3 runs 14 residues. The junction had 7 bases not matched to a gene; V was cut back by 6 bases and J by 6 bases. As DNA, the CDR3 is TGTGCCAGCAGCTACGGACAGGGAATTCAGCCCCAGCATTTT. Translating it yields CASSYGQGIQPQHF.

V is TRBV4-1 and J is TRBJ1-2, with 7 bases matching TRBD1. The CDR3 totals 14 residues. The V gene end was trimmed by 3 bases and the J gene end by 2 bases; junction bases not matched to a gene: 3. Germline CDR1 is MGHRA and CDR2 is YSYEKL. The CDR3: CASSHMDRNYGYTF. The CDR3, as DNA: TGCGCCAGCAGCCATATGGACAGGAACTATGGCTACACCTTC.

This clonotype came up once. The rearrangement links TRBV9 to TRBJ1-2; TRBD1 is a possible D gene (6 bases). V gave up 6 bases and J gave up 1 base, with 25 bases separating them. The CDR3 sequence is 18 residues long. Germline V gene data show CDR1 as SGDLS and CDR2 as YYNGEE. The CDR3 reads CASTRGGHGLPNNYGYTF. In DNA, the CDR3 is TGTGCCAGCACTCGTGGGGGGCACGGACTGCCCAATAACTATGGCTACACCTTC.

V is TRBV5-1 and J is TRBJ2-2, with TRBD2 identical over 10 bases. CDR1 is SGHRS, CDR2 YFSETQ, per germline. V lost 5 bases and J lost 0; bases outside the gene matches: 4. The CDR3 sequence is 16 residues long. The CDR3, as DNA: TGCGCCAGCAGATATAGCGGGGGGACGAACACCGGGGAGCTGTTTTTT. This sequence encodes CASRYSGGTNTGELFF.